The next 7 T cell receptor beta chains were all read from a single sample in a study of cytomegalovirus exposure and HLA in healthy donors. The data were produced by immunoSEQ multiplex PCR, yet TCRdb's version contains in-frame clones alone and is incomplete. Counted here are about 160,000 clones, 95% to 96% occurring once; the ten biggest clones make up about 0.94%. Sequenced sample: PBMCs. The origin of the receptors is a woman under 30 in good health and CMV-seronegative.

This clone has a single count. This chain uses TRBV13 with TRBJ2-3; 9 nucleotides match TRBD2. CDR1 is PRHDT and CDR2 is FYEKMQ in the germline V gene (reference sequence). The CDR3 totals 15 residues. V gave up 4 bases and J gave up 1 base; unmatched junction bases: 3. Here the CDR3 DNA reads TGTGCCAGCAGCTCGCGGGGGGGAGGCACAGATACGCAGTATTTT. It is translated as CASSSRGGGTDTQYF.

V and J are TRBV27 and TRBJ1-4; perhaps TRBD1 as D (5 bases). Trimming pared 3 bases from V and 5 bases from J, leaving 19 bases between. CDR1 and CDR2 from the germline V gene are MNHEY and SMNVEV (reference sequence). The CDR3 totals 17 residues. CDR3 DNA: TGTGCCAGCAGTTTTATCCCCCAAGGGGTCGGGAATGAAAAACTGTTTTTT. It codes for CASSFIPQGVGNEKLFF.

V usage is TRBV9 and J usage is TRBJ2-5; TRBD2 might be the D (5 bases). From germline, CDR1 is SGDLS and CDR2 YYNGEE. The CDR3 has 17 residues. V was cut by 0 bases and J by 0 bases, with 15 bases left in between. DNA for the CDR3: TGTGCCAGCAGCGTAGGAGGGCGGAGAACCCACCAAGAGACCCAGTACTTC. Translation: CASSVGGRRTHQETQYF.

This sequence joins TRBV6-5 and TRBJ1-2; the match to TRBD1 covers 8 bases. Trimming at V came to 7 bases and at J to 6 bases, leaving 10 bases not matched to a gene. This CDR3 region has 14 residues. Germline V gene sequence: CDR1 MNHEY, CDR2 SVGAGI. CDR3 residues: CASTPRGGQDGYTF. CDR3 sequence (DNA): TGTGCCAGCACCCCAAGGGGGGGACAGGATGGCTACACCTTC.

V usage is TRBV2 and J usage is TRBJ1-1, with D hard to call. Trimming left V 2 bases short and J 6 bases short, with 25 bases between. CDR1 and CDR2 from the germline V gene are SNHLY and FYNNEI. This CDR3 is built from 18 residues. This CDR3 reads CASSEPGGISLLYSEAFF. The CDR3 coding sequence is TGTGCCAGCAGTGAACCCGGAGGAATAAGTCTGCTGTACTCTGAAGCTTTCTTT.

The J gene is TRBJ2-7, the V gene TRBV18; D ambiguous. The length of the CDR3 is 17 residues. V shed 0 bases and J shed 3 bases, with 18 bases lying between them. Germline CDR1 is KGHSH and CDR2 is LQKENI. CDR3 sequence reads: CASSPPWIQTNIYEQYF. The CDR3, as DNA: TGTGCCAGCTCACCACCGTGGATTCAGACAAATATCTACGAGCAGTACTTC.

The chain couples TRBV30 to TRBJ2-5, with D perhaps TRBD2 (6 bases). CDR3 size: 13 residues. Trimming took off 0 bases at V and 6 bases at J, with 11 bases between the two ends. Per the germline V gene, CDR1 is GTSNPN and CDR2 is SVGIG (reference sequence). The CDR3 region is CAWSVRGIKTQYF. The CDR3 DNA is TGTGCCTGGAGTGTACGGGGGATCAAGACCCAGTACTTC. Looking up the rest from reference TRBV30 and TRBJ2-5 gives the full variable domain: SQTIHQWPATLVQPVGSPLSLECTVEGTSNPNLYWYRQAAGRGLQLLFYSVGIGQISSEVPQNLSASRPQDRQFILSSKKLLLSDSGFYLCAWSVRGIKTQYFGPGTRLLVL.